This T cell receptor (beta chain) was sequenced for a study of T cells in Graves' hyperthyroidism and ophthalmopathy. A lack of ophthalmopathy progression within 18 months defined stable Graves' hyperthyroidism. Amplification of TCR beta CDR3 regions used RNA as the template. The HTBI primer set drove a first-round RT-PCR of the TCR CDR3. TCRdb re-derived calls from the multiplex PCR reads in MiXCR, one entry per CDR3 protein. Of 380,000 or so distinct CDR3 sequences in the sample, about a fifth were seen once. In the case of this clonotype: A read error may be the cause here, since a much bigger clone is one base away.

Germline assignment: CDR1 SGHTA and CDR2 FQGTGA. The germline V and J ends were trimmed by 5 bases and 10 bases, with 12 bases remaining between them. The CDR3 loop spans 13 amino acids. The rearrangement uses TRBV7-3 and TRBJ1-6; D perhaps matches TRBD1 (6 bases). The sequencing input was blood. This sequence was found in a woman under 30 with Graves' hyperthyroidism. The CDR3 DNA is TGTGCCAGCAGCGTGATCAGGGGCTCACCCCTCCACTTT. Translation: CASSVIRGSPLHF.